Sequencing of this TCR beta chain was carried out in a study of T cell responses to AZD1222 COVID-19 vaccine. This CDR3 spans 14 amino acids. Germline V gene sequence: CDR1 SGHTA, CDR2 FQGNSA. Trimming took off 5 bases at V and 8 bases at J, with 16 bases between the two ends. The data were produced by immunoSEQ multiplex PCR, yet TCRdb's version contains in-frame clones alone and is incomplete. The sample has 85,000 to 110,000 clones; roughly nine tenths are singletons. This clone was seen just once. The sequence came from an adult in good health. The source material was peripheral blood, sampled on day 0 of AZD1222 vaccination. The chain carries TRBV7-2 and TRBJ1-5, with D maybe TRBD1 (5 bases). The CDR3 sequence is CASSTGPLMEPQHF. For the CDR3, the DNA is TGTGCCAGCAGCACGGGGCCGTTGATGGAGCCCCAGCATTTT.